These 15 T cell receptor beta chains came from one sample sequenced in a study of T cells expressing NK-cell markers. TCRdb re-called the 5' RACE reads and shows each CDR3 protein once, DNA omitted. The sample has a few hundred thousand distinct CDR3 sequences, and its top ten clones hold about 5.2%. Material for sequencing was blood T cells: a sorted CD56 or NKG2C T cell subset, CD4+ or CD8+ T cells, or bulk PBMC T cells (not recorded which). These receptor sequences come from a man aged 18-69 years in good health.

The rearrangement joins TRBV27 to TRBJ1-1; there is no DNA to check the TCRdb D call of TRBD1. This CDR3 has 16 residues. Germline V gene data show CDR1 as MNHEY and CDR2 as SMNVEV (reference sequence). CDR3: CASSPVRQTRDTEAFF.

The chain combines TRBV5-1 with TRBJ1-2. This CDR3 contains 15 residues. Germline CDR1 is SGHRS and CDR2 is YFSETQ. This CDR3 reads CASSLVGRGNYGYTF.

The chain employs TRBV2 and TRBJ2-1; TCRdb designates TRBD1, a call that cannot be tested without DNA. The germline V gene encodes CDR1 SNHLY and CDR2 FYNNEI. The CDR3 is 15 amino acids. The CDR3 protein is CASTKHRGPYNEQFF.

The chain is built from TRBV7-8 and TRBJ2-7; TCRdb names TRBD1, which stays unverified in the absence of DNA. This CDR3 is built from 14 residues. Germline-derived CDR1 and CDR2 are SGHVS and FQNEAQ. CDR3 protein: CASSSGQGLTRQYF.

The chain is built from TRBV11-2 and TRBJ2-7; TCRdb outputs TRBD2, but without DNA this stays unchecked. The CDR3 runs to 15 residues. Per germline, CDR1 SGHAT and CDR2 FQNNGV. CDR3: CASSSTRGGVQEQYF.

The J gene is TRBJ2-7, the V gene TRBV5-1; TCRdb lists TRBD2, though no DNA is available to test this call. The CDR3 sequence is 15 residues long. CDR1 SGHRS and CDR2 YFSETQ come from the germline V gene. Here the CDR3 reads CASSSSGLSSYEQYF. Using reference TRBV5-1 and TRBJ2-7 for the parts outside the CDR3, the full variable domain is KAGVTQTPRYLIKTRGQQVTLSCSPISGHRSVSWYQQTPGQGLQFLFEYFSETQRNKGNFPGRFSGRQFSNSRSEMNVSTLELGDSALYLCASSSSGLSSYEQYFGPGTRLTVT.

J is TRBJ1-1 and V is TRBV6-1; absent DNA, TCRdb's TRBD1 call cannot be checked. Germline V gene lookup returns CDR1 MNHNS and CDR2 SASEGT. CDR3 size: 14 residues. CDR3 in amino acids: CASRGRTGRTEAFF.

The rearrangement joins TRBV6-1 to TRBJ1-5; TCRdb outputs TRBD1, but without DNA this stays unchecked. The CDR3 is 16 amino acids. CDR1 and CDR2 from the germline V gene are MNHNS and SASEGT. CDR3 sequence: CASMSRGRGNNQPQHF.

CDR3 in amino acids: CATGDRMYEQYF. The chain couples TRBV19 to TRBJ2-7; the D call from TCRdb, TRBD1, cannot be confirmed without DNA. This CDR3 is built from 12 residues. CDR1 and CDR2 from the germline V gene are LNHDA and SQIVND (reference sequence). Using reference TRBV19 and TRBJ2-7 for the parts outside the CDR3, the full variable domain is DGGITQSPKYLFRKEGQNVTLSCEQNLNHDAMYWYRQDPGQGLRLIYYSQIVNDFQKGDIAEGYSVSREKKESFPLTVTSAQKNPTAFYLCATGDRMYEQYFGPGTRLTVT.

V gene TRBV7-9 combines with J gene TRBJ1-2; TCRdb reports TRBD1, a call that lacks DNA to check it against. This CDR3 spans 13 amino acids. Germline values: CDR1 SEHNR, CDR2 FQNEAQ (reference sequence). CDR3 loop: CASSLNSDRGYTF.

V is TRBV29-1 and J is TRBJ2-3; the D call from TCRdb, TRBD1, cannot be confirmed without DNA. The CDR3 has 13 amino acids. Per the germline V gene, CDR1 is SQVTM and CDR2 is ANQGSEA. The CDR3 sequence is CSPGQLLTDTQYF.

The chain combines TRBV20-1 with TRBJ2-3; there is no DNA to check the TCRdb D call of TRBD1. The CDR3 covers 13 residues. CDR1 is DFQATT, CDR2 SNEGSKA, per germline (reference sequence). The CDR3 loop reads CSAQSGGTDTQYF.

The rearrangement links TRBV6-5 to TRBJ2-7; TCRdb selects TRBD1, and the lack of DNA leaves this call unchecked. This CDR3 is built from 14 residues. CDR1 MNHEY and CDR2 SVGAGI come from the germline V gene. CDR3 sequence: CASSYSRGGDEQYF.

The V gene is TRBV20-1, the J gene TRBJ1-4; TCRdb returns TRBD1, unconfirmable since there is no DNA. Germline loops: CDR1 DFQATT, CDR2 SNEGSKA (reference sequence). This CDR3 has 15 amino acids. This chain's CDR3 is CSASAWGQPNEKLFF.

CDR3 loop: CSAQKGSYNEQFF. The chain couples TRBV29-1 to TRBJ2-1. In germline, CDR1 is SQVTM, CDR2 ANQGSEA. This CDR3 is 13 amino acids long.